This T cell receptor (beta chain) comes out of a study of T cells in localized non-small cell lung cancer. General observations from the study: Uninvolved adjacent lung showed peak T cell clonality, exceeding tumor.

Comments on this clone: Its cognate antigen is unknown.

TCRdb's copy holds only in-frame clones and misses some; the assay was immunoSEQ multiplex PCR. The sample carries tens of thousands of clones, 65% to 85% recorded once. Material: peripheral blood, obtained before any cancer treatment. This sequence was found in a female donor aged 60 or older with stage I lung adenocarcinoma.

The CDR3 nucleotides are TGTGCCAGCAGCGCGGACCCTCGAGGTTCTGGAAACACCATATATTTT. Protein sequence: CASSADPRGSGNTIYF. The chain recombines TRBV9 with TRBJ1-3; the D is unclear. V gave up 3 bases and J gave up 1 base, with 14 bases separating them. The germline V gene has CDR1 SGDLS and CDR2 YYNGEE. This CDR3 comprises 16 residues.